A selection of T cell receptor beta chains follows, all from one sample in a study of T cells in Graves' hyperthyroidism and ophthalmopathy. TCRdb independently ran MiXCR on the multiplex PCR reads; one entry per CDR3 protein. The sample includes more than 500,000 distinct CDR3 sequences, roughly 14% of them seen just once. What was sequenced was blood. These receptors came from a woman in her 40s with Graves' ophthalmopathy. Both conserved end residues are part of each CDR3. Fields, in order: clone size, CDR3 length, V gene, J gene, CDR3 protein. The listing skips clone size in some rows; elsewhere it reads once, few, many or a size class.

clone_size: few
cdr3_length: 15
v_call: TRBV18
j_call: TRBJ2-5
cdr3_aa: CASSRGLAGAETQYF

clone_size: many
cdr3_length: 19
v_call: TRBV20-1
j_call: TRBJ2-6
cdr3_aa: CSARDQGQGGGSGANVLTF

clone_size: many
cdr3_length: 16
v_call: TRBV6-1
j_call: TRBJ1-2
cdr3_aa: CASRDPGQAYNYGYTF

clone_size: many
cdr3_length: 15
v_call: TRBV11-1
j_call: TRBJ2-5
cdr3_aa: CASSLVNLAVETQYF

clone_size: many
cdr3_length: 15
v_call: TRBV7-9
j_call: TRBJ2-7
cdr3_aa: CASSSSGGGHLEQYF

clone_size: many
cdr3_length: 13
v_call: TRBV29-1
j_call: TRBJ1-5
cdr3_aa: CSVGGVGNQPQHF

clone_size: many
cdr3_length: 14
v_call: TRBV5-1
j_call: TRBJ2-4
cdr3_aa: CASSWGTEENIQYF

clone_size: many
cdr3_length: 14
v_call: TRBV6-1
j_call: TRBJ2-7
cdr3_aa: CASRGRQGSYEQYF

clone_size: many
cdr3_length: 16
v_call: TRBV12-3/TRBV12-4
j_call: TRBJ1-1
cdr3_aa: CASSLSRGFRRTEAFF

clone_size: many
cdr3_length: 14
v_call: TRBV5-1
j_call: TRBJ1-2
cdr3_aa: CASSLGDSNYGYTF

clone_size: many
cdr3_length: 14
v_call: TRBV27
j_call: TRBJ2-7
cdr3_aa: CANGLAGGFDEQYF

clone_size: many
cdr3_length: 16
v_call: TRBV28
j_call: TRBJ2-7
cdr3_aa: CASSVTGLPGTYEQYF

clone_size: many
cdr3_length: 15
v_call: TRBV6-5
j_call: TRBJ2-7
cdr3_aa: CASSYSGGQSYEQYF

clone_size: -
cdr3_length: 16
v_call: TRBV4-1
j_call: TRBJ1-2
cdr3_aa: CASSQGDGGLYYGYTF

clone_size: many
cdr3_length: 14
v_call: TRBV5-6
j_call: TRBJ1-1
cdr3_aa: CASSRGRTNTEAFF

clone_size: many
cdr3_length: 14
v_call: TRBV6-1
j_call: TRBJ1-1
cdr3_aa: CASIKDSMNTEAFF

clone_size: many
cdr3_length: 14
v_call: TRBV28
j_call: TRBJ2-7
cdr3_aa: CASTTFGGGYEQYF

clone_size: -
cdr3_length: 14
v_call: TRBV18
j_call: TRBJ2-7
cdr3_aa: CASSPDLMGREQYF

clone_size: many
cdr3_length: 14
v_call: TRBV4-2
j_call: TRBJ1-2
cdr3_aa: CASSPDWEGNGYTF

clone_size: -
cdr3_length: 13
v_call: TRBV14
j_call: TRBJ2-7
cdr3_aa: CASAWDRGYEQYF

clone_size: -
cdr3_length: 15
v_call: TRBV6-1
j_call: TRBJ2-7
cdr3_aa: CASTRLAGTSYEQYF

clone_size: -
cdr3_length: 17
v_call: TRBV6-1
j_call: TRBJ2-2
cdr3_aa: CASSPVTSGSDTGELFF

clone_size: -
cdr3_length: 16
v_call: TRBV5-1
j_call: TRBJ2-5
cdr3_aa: CASSSGQGSLQETQYF

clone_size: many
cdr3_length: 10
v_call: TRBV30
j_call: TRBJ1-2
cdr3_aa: CAYGAYGYTF

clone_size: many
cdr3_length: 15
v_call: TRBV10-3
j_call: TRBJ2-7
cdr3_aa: CAIREDIRASYEQYF

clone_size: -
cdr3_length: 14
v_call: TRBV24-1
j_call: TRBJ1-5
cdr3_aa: CATSDYMTGQPQHF

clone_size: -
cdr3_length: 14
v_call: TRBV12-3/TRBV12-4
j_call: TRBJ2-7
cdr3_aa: CASSLWGLFGKQYF

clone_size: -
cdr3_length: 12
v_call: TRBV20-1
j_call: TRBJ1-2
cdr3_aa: CSVEGAAYGYTF

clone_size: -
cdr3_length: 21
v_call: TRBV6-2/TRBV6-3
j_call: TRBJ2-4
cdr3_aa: CASSYPRTGTSRFLAKNIQYF

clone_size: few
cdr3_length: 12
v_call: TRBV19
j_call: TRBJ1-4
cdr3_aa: CASSPPSKRVFF

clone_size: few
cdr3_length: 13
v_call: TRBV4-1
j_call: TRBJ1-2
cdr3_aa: CASSQSVNYGYTF

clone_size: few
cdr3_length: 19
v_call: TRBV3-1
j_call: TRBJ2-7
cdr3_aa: CASSQDLIRVHMIPYEQYF

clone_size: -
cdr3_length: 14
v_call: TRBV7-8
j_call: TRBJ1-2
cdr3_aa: CASSLERTEYGYTF

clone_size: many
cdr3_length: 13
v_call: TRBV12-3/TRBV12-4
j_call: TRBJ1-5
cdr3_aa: CASTPKLGQPQHF

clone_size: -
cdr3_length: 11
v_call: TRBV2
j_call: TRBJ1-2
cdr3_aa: CASSEGRIRPF

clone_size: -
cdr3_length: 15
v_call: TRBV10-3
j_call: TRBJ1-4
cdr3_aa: CAISTGTAGHEKLFF

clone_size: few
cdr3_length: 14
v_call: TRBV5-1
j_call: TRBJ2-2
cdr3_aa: CASSTGTGSRELFF

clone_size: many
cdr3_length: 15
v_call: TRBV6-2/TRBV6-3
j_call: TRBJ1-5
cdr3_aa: CASNPQGASNQPQHF

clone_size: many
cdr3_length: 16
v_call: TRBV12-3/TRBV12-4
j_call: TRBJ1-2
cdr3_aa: CASRREGTSYFYGYTF

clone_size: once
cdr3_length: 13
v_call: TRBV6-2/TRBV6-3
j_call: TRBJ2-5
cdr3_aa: CASSMTEEETQYF

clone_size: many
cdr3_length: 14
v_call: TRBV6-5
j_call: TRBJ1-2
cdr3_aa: CASSFMRDIYGYTF

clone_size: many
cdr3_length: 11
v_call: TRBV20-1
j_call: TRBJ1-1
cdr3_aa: CSAGAGFQAFF

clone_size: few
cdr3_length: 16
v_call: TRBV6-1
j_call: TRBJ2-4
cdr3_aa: CASSPLQGAVGNIQYF

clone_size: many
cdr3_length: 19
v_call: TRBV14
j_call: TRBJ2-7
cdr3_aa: CASSQRWNGPRSKGYEQYF

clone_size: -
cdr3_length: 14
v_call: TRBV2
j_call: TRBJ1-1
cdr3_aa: CASRRQGGNTEAFF

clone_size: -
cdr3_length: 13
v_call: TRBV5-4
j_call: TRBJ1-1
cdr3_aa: CASSFVEGTEAFF

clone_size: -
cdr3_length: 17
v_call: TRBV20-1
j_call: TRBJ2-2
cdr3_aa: CSARDYAGIGNTGELFF

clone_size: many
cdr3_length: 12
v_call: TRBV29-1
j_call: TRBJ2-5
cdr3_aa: CSARGGAETQYF

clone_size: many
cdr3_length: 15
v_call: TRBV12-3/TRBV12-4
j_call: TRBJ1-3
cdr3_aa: CASRPDSYSGNTIYF

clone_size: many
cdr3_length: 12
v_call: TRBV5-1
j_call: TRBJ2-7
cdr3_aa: CASSGQDYEQYF

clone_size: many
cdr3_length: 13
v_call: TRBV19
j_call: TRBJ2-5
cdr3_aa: CASSTGLRETQYF

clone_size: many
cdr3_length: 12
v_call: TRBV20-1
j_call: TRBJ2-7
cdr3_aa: CSAETESYEQYF

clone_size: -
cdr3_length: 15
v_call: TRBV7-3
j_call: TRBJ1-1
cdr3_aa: CASSLTGEGYTEAFF

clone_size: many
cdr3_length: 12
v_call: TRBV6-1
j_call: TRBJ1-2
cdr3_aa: CASIDRGGGYTF

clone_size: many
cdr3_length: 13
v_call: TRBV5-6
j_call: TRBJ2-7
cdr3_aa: CASHDGGSYEQYF